The 26 T cell receptor beta chains listed next were all sequenced from one sample in a study of shared clonotypes between healthy human individuals (dated by TCRdb to about 2020). The library was made by the immunoSEQ multiplex PCR assay. What TCRdb holds here is the immuneACCESS table cut down to in-frame rearrangements. Part of the clones is not present; checked against another copy, under half of the missing clones reflect an unresolved V gene, and the others are unexplained. The sample contains approximately 980,000 clones, around three quarters of them found a single time. The ten largest clones capture about 1.5% of the sample. The sample was memory CD4+ T cells sorted from blood. Reading the label with the study, this specimen's cell subset or site is: CD45RA-negative fraction. All receptors come from a man aged 18 to 29 in good health.

This clone has a single count. The chain carries TRBV11-2 and TRBJ2-1; 9 bases are shared with TRBD2. The CDR3 extends over 15 amino acids. The ends lost 3 bases at V and 4 bases at J; junction bases unmatched: 4. The germline V gene has CDR1 SGHAT and CDR2 FQNNGV. The CDR3 region has the DNA TGTGCCAGCAGCTTGGCTAGCGGGAAGTACAATGAGCAGTTCTTC. This sequence encodes CASSLASGKYNEQFF.

In regard to this clone: Other DNA variants within this sample encode the same CDR3. The rearrangement uses TRBV19 and TRBJ1-2; 8 bases are shared with TRBD1. The CDR3 is made up of 14 amino acids. The J segment lost 2 bases and the V segment lost 3 bases, leaving 2 bases of the junction unmatched. Germline V gene lookup returns CDR1 LNHDA and CDR2 SQIVND (reference sequence). CDR3 sequence reads: CASSIRGPNYGYTF. The CDR3 DNA reads TGTGCCAGTAGTATCAGGGGGCCGAACTATGGCTACACCTTC.

Concerning this clone itself: A much larger clone differs by one base, so this may be a read error. Other nucleotide sequences in the sample specify the same CDR3. The chain is built from TRBV5-4 and TRBJ2-7, with D hard to call. This CDR3 has 13 amino acids. Germline V gene lookup returns CDR1 SGHNT and CDR2 YYREEE (reference sequence). Trimming left V 0 bases short and J 3 bases short, with 7 bases between. CDR3 in amino acids: CASSLDGVYEQYF. CDR3 nucleotides: TGTGCCAGCAGCTTGGACGGAGTCTACGAGCAGTACTTC.

The DNA for the CDR3 is TGTGCCAGCAGTTACCGAAGACAGGGAGGCACTGAAGCTTTCTTT. The encoded protein is CASSYRRQGGTEAFF. J is TRBJ1-1 and V is TRBV27; 7 bases are a match to TRBD1. After removal of 4 bases from V and 4 bases from J, the junction contained 9 bases not matched to a gene. Per the germline V gene, CDR1 is MNHEY and CDR2 is SMNVEV (reference sequence). This CDR3 contains 15 residues.

For this clone: Other nucleotide sequences from this sample produce the same CDR3. The genes are TRBV18 and TRBJ2-7; no clear D gene. V lost 3 bases and J lost 7, with 10 bases in between. CDR1 and CDR2 (germline): KGHSH, LQKENI. The CDR3 runs 12 residues. CDR3: CASSPPTGEQYF. CDR3 nucleotides: TGTGCCAGCTCACCCCCTACCGGGGAGCAGTACTTC.

This clone occurred a few times. This CDR3 is also generated by other DNA sequences in the sample. J is TRBJ2-3 and V is TRBV4-1; D is uncertain. The germline V gene has CDR1 MGHRA and CDR2 YSYEKL. The germline V and J ends were trimmed by 3 bases and 6 bases, with 4 bases remaining between them. The CDR3 is 11 amino acids. The DNA of the CDR3 is TGCGCCAGCAGCCAGGGCGATACGCAGTATTTT. This sequence encodes CASSQGDTQYF.

V usage is TRBV15 and J usage is TRBJ2-7; D not resolved. Trimming took off 0 bases at V and 1 base at J, with 7 bases between the two ends. CDR3 length: 14 residues. In germline, CDR1 is LNHNV, CDR2 YYDKDF (reference sequence). For the CDR3, the DNA is TGTGCCACCAGCAGAGATCTGACATCCTACGAGCAGTACTTC. This codes for CATSRDLTSYEQYF.

This clone was counted once. The gene calls are TRBV5-1 and TRBJ2-1; D is tentatively TRBD1 or TRBD2 (5 bases each). Trimming took 0 bases from V and 4 from J, leaving 14 bases between them. Germline CDR1 reads SGHRS; CDR2 reads YFSETQ. This CDR3 has 16 amino acids. The CDR3 region is CASSLAANGAYNEQFF. CDR3 DNA: TGCGCCAGCAGCTTGGCGGCTAACGGGGCGTACAATGAGCAGTTCTTC.

The chain couples TRBV29-1 to TRBJ2-2, with D maybe TRBD2 (6 bases). The CDR3 spans 14 residues. Germline V gives CDR1 SQVTM, CDR2 ANQGSEA. V was pared by 7 bases and J by 3 bases, with 15 bases between. CDR3 nucleotide sequence: TGCAGCGCAGAGGAGGGCCTGTACACCGGGGAGCTGTTTTTT. It codes for CSAEEGLYTGELFF.

J is TRBJ2-7 and V is TRBV28, with a possible D match to TRBD1 (7 bases). The V gene's germline CDR1 is MDHEN and CDR2 SYDVKM. V gave up 5 bases and J gave up 1 base, with 9 bases separating them. This CDR3 contains 13 residues. The DNA of the CDR3 is TGTGCCAGCAGTGCAGGGGGGTCCTACGAGCAGTACTTC. Protein: CASSAGGSYEQYF.

V and J are TRBV5-1 and TRBJ2-1; 8 bases agree with TRBD1. CDR3 length: 14 residues. Germline V gene lookup returns CDR1 SGHRS and CDR2 YFSETQ. Germline trimming cut 4 bases from V and 6 bases from J; bases unmatched to any gene: 6. In nucleotides, the CDR3 is TGCGCCAGCAGCGAACCGGGGACAGGCAATGAGCAGTTCTTC. It translates to CASSEPGTGNEQFF. The full variable domain, its missing parts supplied by reference TRBV5-1 and TRBJ2-1, is KAGVTQTPRYLIKTRGQQVTLSCSPISGHRSVSWYQQTPGQGLQFLFEYFSETQRNKGNFPGRFSGRQFSNSRSEMNVSTLELGDSALYLCASSEPGTGNEQFFGPGTRLTVL.

The chain carries TRBV6-1 and TRBJ1-1, with D maybe TRBD1 (5 bases). CDR1 is MNHNS, CDR2 SASEGT, per germline. Trimming cost V 7 bases and J 4 bases, with 16 bases left between them. The CDR3 spans 14 residues. CDR3 nucleotide sequence: TGTGCCAGCACCGGGGCTCTCCAGAGCACTGAAGCTTTCTTT. Residues: CASTGALQSTEAFF.

The chain combines TRBV6-5 with TRBJ1-5, with TRBD1 as a possible D gene (5 bases). V was shortened by 8 bases and J by 1 base, with 12 bases between the two germline ends. This CDR3 is 14 amino acids long. Germline lookup yields CDR1 MNHEY and CDR2 SVGAGI. This chain's CDR3 is CASWAGGSNQPQHF. As DNA, the CDR3 is TGTGCCAGCTGGGCGGGGGGAAGCAATCAGCCCCAGCATTTT.

The chain couples TRBV5-6 to TRBJ2-7; D is unclear. Trimming took 4 bases from V and 9 from J, leaving 17 bases between them. The CDR3 has 13 amino acids. Germline lookup yields CDR1 SGHDT and CDR2 YYEEEE. The CDR3 reads CASSPLGQTGQYF. CDR3 in DNA: TGTGCCAGCAGCCCCTTGGGCCAAACGGGGCAGTACTTC.

This clone appeared a few times. The chain carries TRBV18 and TRBJ1-2; D is unclear. From germline, CDR1 is KGHSH and CDR2 LQKENI. Trimming took off 5 bases at V and 1 base at J, with 5 bases between the two ends. The CDR3 covers 12 residues. The CDR3 is CASSGDNYGYTF. DNA of the CDR3: TGTGCCAGCTCAGGGGATAACTATGGCTACACCTTC.

V and J are TRBV25-1 and TRBJ1-4; D not certain. V was trimmed by 5 bases and J by 6 bases, leaving 16 bases between them. Per germline, CDR1 MGHDK and CDR2 SYGVNS. This CDR3 has 15 amino acids. The CDR3 bases are TGTGCCAGCAGTCGAGGGCCGAGGGCCGATGAAAAACTGTTTTTT. Protein: CASSRGPRADEKLFF.

This sequence joins TRBV30 and TRBJ2-3, with 9 bases lining up with TRBD2. V lost 5 bases to trimming and J lost 6 bases; unmatched junction nucleotides: 15. This CDR3 has 16 amino acids. The germline gives CDR1 GTSNPN, CDR2 SVGIG (reference sequence). The CDR3 loop is CAWEKTSGWAADTQYF. CDR3 nucleotides: TGTGCCTGGGAAAAGACTAGCGGTTGGGCGGCCGATACGCAGTATTTT.

The chain links TRBV27 to TRBJ2-7; 8 bases are shared with TRBD1. The germline V gene encodes CDR1 MNHEY and CDR2 SMNVEV (reference sequence). This CDR3 contains 14 residues. V was pared by 5 bases and J by 3 bases, with 6 bases of the junction left unmatched. DNA for the CDR3: TGTGCCAGCAGTCCCCGGGACAGGTTCTACGAGCAGTACTTC. Translation gives CASSPRDRFYEQYF.

This chain connects TRBV6-1 to TRBJ2-7; 8 nucleotides match TRBD1. This CDR3 has 14 amino acids. After removal of 6 bases from V and 0 bases from J, the junction contained 4 bases not matched to a gene. Germline CDR1 is MNHNS and CDR2 is SASEGT. The CDR3 is CASRTGGSSYEQYF. For the CDR3, the DNA is TGTGCCAGCAGAACAGGGGGGAGCTCCTACGAGCAGTACTTC.

This clone was seen more than once but under ten times. The V and J genes are TRBV6-1 and TRBJ1-2, with D unresolved. CDR1 and CDR2 (germline): MNHNS, SASEGT. There are 20 residues in the CDR3. V lost 4 bases to trimming and J lost 1 base, with 28 bases between them. The DNA of the CDR3 is TGTGCCAGCAGTGGAAAACGGTTGGACTTTCCATCGTACAATAACTATGGCTACACCTTC. This gives the protein CASSGKRLDFPSYNNYGYTF.

J is TRBJ2-7 and V is TRBV10-3; D possibly corresponds to TRBD2 (6 bases). Germline CDR1 ENHRY, CDR2 SYGVKD. The CDR3 is 12 amino acids. The ends were cut back, 10 bases at V and 5 bases at J, with 15 bases in the middle. The CDR3 spells CATAGLLNEQYF. The CDR3 DNA reads TGTGCCACCGCGGGACTCTTAAACGAGCAGTACTTC.

This clone was counted a single time. This chain uses TRBV2 with TRBJ2-7; D gene ambiguous. This CDR3 is built from 13 residues. The V gene lost 6 bases and the J gene lost 11 bases, with 20 bases spanning the gap. Looked up from germline, CDR1 is SNHLY and CDR2 is FYNNEI. The CDR3 sequence is CASRESLIRREYF. In DNA form, the CDR3 reads TGTGCCAGCAGGGAGTCCTTGATTCGAAGGGAGTACTTC.

The rearrangement uses TRBV2 and TRBJ2-7; D not certain. The CDR3 sequence is 14 residues long. The germline V gene encodes CDR1 SNHLY and CDR2 FYNNEI. Trimming cost V 5 bases and J 2 bases, with 13 bases left between them. The DNA for the CDR3 is TGTGCCAGCAGTCCCAGGACCAGTGCCTACGAGCAGTACTTC. Translated, it gives CASSPRTSAYEQYF.

This clone showed up just a few times. The V and J genes are TRBV15 and TRBJ2-2, with a weak D call TRBD2 (5 bases). The V gene lost 1 base and the J gene lost 5 bases, with 8 bases spanning the gap. Looked up from germline, CDR1 is LNHNV and CDR2 is YYDKDF (reference sequence). The length of the CDR3 is 14 residues. CDR3 DNA sequence: TGTGCCACCAGCAGAGCAGCGGAAACCGGGGAGCTGTTTTTT. Its protein product is CATSRAAETGELFF.

This clone was detected only once. With a much larger clone just one base away, this may be a read error. The sample has other DNA sequences that encode this CDR3 too. The V gene is TRBV6-4, the J gene TRBJ2-3, with TRBD2 matching 10 bases. V was pared by 0 bases and J by 1 base, with 1 base of the junction left unmatched. Germline lookup yields CDR1 MRHNA and CDR2 SNTAGT. The CDR3 consists of 16 residues. The CDR3 loop is CASSDSTSGGTDTQYF. For the CDR3, the DNA is TGTGCCAGCAGTGACTCTACTAGCGGGGGCACAGATACGCAGTATTTT.

This chain joins TRBV5-4 and TRBJ2-7; a possible D gene is TRBD2 (6 bases). The J call may not be correct, given that the DNA end is closer to TRBJ2-5. Germline V gene lookup returns CDR1 SGHNT and CDR2 YYREEE (reference sequence). CDR3 length: 15 amino acids. The CDR3 protein is CASSLFAGLQETQYF. The CDR3 bases are TGTGCCAGCAGCTTGTTTGCGGGGTTACAAGAGACCCAGTACTTC.